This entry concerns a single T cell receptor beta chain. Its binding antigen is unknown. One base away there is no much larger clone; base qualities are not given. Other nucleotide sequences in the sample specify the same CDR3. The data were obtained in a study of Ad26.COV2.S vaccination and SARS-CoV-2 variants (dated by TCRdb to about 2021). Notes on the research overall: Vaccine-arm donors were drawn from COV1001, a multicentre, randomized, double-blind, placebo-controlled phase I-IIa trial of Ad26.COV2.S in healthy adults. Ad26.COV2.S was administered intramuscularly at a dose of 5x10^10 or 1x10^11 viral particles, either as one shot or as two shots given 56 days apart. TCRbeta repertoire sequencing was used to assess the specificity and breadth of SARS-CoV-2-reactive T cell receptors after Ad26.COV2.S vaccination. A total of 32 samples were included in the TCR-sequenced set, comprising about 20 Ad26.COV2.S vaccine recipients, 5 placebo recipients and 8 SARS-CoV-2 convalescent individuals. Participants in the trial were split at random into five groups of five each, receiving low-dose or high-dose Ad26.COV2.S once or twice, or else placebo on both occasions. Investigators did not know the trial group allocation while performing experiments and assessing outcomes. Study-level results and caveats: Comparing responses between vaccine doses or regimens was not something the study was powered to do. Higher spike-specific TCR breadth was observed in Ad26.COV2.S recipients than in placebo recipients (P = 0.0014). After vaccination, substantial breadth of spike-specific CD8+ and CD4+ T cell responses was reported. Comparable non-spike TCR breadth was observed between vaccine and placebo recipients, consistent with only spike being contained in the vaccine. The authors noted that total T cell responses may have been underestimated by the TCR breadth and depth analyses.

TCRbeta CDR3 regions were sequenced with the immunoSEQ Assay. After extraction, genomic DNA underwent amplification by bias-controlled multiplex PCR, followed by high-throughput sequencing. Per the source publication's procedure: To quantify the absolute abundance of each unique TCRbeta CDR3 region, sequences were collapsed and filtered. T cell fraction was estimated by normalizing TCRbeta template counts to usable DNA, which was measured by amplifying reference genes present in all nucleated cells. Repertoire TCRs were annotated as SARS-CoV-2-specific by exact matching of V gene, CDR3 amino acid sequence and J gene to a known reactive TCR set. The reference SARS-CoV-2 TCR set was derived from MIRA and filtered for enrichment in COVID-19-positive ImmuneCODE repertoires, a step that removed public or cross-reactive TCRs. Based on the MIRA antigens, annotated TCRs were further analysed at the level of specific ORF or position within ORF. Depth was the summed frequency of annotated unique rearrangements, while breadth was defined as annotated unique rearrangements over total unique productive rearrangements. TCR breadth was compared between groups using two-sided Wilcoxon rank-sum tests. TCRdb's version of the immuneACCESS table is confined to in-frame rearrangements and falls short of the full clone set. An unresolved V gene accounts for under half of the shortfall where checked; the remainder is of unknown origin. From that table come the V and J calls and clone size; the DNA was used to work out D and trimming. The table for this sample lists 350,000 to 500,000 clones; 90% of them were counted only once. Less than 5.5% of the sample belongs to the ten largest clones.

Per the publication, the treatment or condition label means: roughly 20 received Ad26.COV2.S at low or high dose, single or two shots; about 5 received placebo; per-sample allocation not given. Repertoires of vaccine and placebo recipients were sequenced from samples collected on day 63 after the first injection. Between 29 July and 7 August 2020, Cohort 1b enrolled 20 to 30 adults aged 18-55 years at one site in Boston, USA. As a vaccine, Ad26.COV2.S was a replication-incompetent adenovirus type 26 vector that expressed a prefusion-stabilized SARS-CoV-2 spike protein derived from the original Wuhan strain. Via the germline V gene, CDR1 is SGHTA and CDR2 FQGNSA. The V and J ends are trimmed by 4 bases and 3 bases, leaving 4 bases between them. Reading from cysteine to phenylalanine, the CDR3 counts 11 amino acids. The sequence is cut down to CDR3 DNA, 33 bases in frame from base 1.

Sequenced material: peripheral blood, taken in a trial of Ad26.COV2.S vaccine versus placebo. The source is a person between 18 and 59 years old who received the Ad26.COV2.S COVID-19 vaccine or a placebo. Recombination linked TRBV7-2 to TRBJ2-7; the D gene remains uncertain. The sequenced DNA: TGTGCCAGCAGCTCAAACTACGAGCAGTACTTC. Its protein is CASSSNYEQYF.